What follows are 32 T cell receptor beta chains derived from one specimen sequenced in a study of CD8 T cells in ankylosing spondylitis. TCRdb used MiXCR to reprocess the 5' RACE reads, holding one entry per CDR3 protein. The data show some 130,000 distinct CDR3 sequences, roughly an eighth seen once. The sample comprised blood, either unsorted or a sorted T cell fraction (not recorded which). The source of these receptors is a female donor with ankylosing spondylitis or in good health (not recorded which).

The table lists this clonotype with many counts. The chain couples TRBV5-4 to TRBJ2-2; no reliable D call. Trimming took off 0 bases at V and 8 bases at J, with 8 bases between the two ends. This CDR3 has 13 residues. CDR1 is SGHNT and CDR2 is YYREEE in the germline V gene (reference sequence). CDR3 loop: CASSLDYGGELFF. The CDR3 bases are TGTGCCAGCAGCTTGGATTACGGTGGGGAGCTGTTTTTT.

This clonotype was seen many times. V usage is TRBV28 and J usage is TRBJ1-1, with a possible D match to TRBD1 (6 bases). The V and J ends lost 5 bases and 8 bases respectively, with 12 bases between them. This CDR3 has 12 amino acids. The germline V gene encodes CDR1 MDHEN and CDR2 SYDVKM. This CDR3 is CASSTGGQEAFF. CDR3 sequence (DNA): TGTGCCAGCAGTACCGGGGGACAAGAAGCTTTCTTT.

This clonotype was seen only a few times. V is TRBV28 and J is TRBJ2-1, with 8 bases fitting TRBD2. V shed 5 bases and J 7 bases; nucleotides not matched to a gene: 7. The CDR3 runs to 14 residues. In germline, CDR1 is MDHEN, CDR2 SYDVKM. Here the CDR3 reads CASSTPGGGNEQFF. The CDR3 DNA sequence: TGTGCCAGCAGTACCCCGGGAGGGGGTAATGAGCAGTTCTTC.

This clonotype was seen many times. The gene calls are TRBV24-1 and TRBJ2-3; 8 nucleotides agree with TRBD1. V shed 3 bases, J shed 4 bases, and the junction held 8 bases outside the gene matches. The CDR3 consists of 16 residues. Germline CDR1 and CDR2: KGHDR and SFDVKD. The CDR3 bases are TGTGCCACCAGTGATCGTCGGACAGGGAAAGCAGATACGCAGTATTTT. This codes for CATSDRRTGKADTQYF.

This clonotype was seen once. The chain is built from TRBV5-1 and TRBJ1-4; no clear D gene. This CDR3 contains 14 residues. The V gene's germline CDR1 is SGHRS and CDR2 YFSETQ. V lost 1 base and J 5 bases, leaving 9 bases between the germline ends. The CDR3 DNA follows: TGCGCCAGCAGCTTGAGACCAGACAATGAAAAACTGTTTTTT. Translated: CASSLRPDNEKLFF.

With respect to this clonotype: Germline and junction disagree at one end, which may indicate a read error. CDR3 protein: CASGTGLSYGDTF. CDR3 coding DNA: TGTGCCAGCGGGACAGGGTTAAGCTATGGCGACACCTTC. This chain joins TRBV6-6 and TRBJ1-2; 9 bases map to TRBD1. This CDR3 spans 13 amino acids. Germline CDR1 and CDR2: MNHNY and SVGAGI (reference sequence).

This clonotype came up many times. This chain links TRBV20-1 with TRBJ2-2; D is uncertain. The germline V and J ends were trimmed by 3 bases and 4 bases, with 3 bases remaining between them. The length of the CDR3 is 11 residues. CDR1 and CDR2 from the germline V gene are DFQATT and SNEGSKA (reference sequence). CDR3 in amino acids: CSARVTGELFF. The CDR3 coding sequence is TGCAGTGCTAGGGTCACCGGGGAGCTGTTTTTT.

The rearrangement uses TRBV5-1 and TRBJ2-1; a weak D match, TRBD2 (6 bases). There are 15 residues in the CDR3. Germline loops: CDR1 SGHRS, CDR2 YFSETQ. V was trimmed by 0 bases and J by 2 bases, leaving 9 bases between them. CDR3 protein: CASSLGGEPYNEQFF. DNA for the CDR3: TGCGCCAGCAGCTTGGGGGGGGAGCCCTACAATGAGCAGTTCTTC.

This chain connects TRBV14 to TRBJ1-6; no clear D gene. This CDR3 has 13 amino acids. V was cut by 4 bases and J by 7 bases, with 8 bases left in between. Germline-derived CDR1 and CDR2 are SGHDN and FVKESK. The CDR3 DNA follows: TGTGCCAGCAGCCTTCAAGGGAATTCACCCCTCCACTTT. This translates into CASSLQGNSPLHF.

This clonotype was detected many times. The chain carries TRBV6-5 and TRBJ2-7; 9 nucleotides match TRBD1. Germline V lookup: CDR1 MNHEY, CDR2 SVGAGI. The CDR3 loop spans 13 amino acids. The V segment lost 6 bases and the J segment 5 bases; nucleotides outside the gene matches: 5. CDR3 amino acids: CASSLDRGDEQYF. DNA for the CDR3: TGTGCCAGCAGCCTAGACAGGGGGGACGAGCAGTACTTC.

This clonotype was recorded many times. The V call is TRBV27, the J call TRBJ2-7; a weak D match, TRBD2 (6 bases). Germline loops: CDR1 MNHEY, CDR2 SMNVEV (reference sequence). V gave up 6 bases and J gave up 1 base, with 10 bases separating them. The CDR3 is made up of 13 amino acids. The CDR3 DNA reads TGTGCCAGCAGGCGACTAGGATCCTACGAGCAGTACTTC. This gives the protein CASRRLGSYEQYF.

The table lists this clonotype with a few counts. V is TRBV9 and J is TRBJ2-3; TRBD1 matches 11 bases. The germline CDR1 and CDR2 sequences are SGDLS and YYNGEE. The CDR3 totals 16 residues. V was pared by 2 bases and J by 3 bases, with 5 bases of the junction left unmatched. CDR3 DNA sequence: TGTGCCAGCAGCGTCGCCGGGACAGGGGGAACAGATACGCAGTATTTT. Translation: CASSVAGTGGTDTQYF.

This clonotype occurred many times. This chain joins TRBV10-3 and TRBJ2-3; possible D gene TRBD2, 6 bases. The CDR3 extends over 16 amino acids. V was clipped by 2 bases and J by 3 bases, with 15 bases between them. CDR1 and CDR2 (germline): ENHRY, SYGVKD. DNA of the CDR3: TGTGCCATCAGTGAGGCGCGACCACTAGCTACAGATACGCAGTATTTT. Its protein product is CAISEARPLATDTQYF.

The table lists this clonotype with a few counts. J is TRBJ2-7 and V is TRBV20-1; TRBD2 might be the D (7 bases). The CDR3 is 16 amino acids. The germline V gene has CDR1 DFQATT and CDR2 SNEGSKA (reference sequence). V was pared by 6 bases and J by 4 bases, with 25 bases between. The CDR3 sequence: CSAQQRGGLRVYEQYF. As DNA, the CDR3 is TGCAGTGCCCAGCAGAGGGGGGGCCTGAGGGTATACGAGCAGTACTTC.

There are many counts of this clonotype. The chain has TRBV5-1 and TRBJ2-5; 7 bases are a match to TRBD1. CDR1 is SGHRS, CDR2 YFSETQ, per germline. The trim removed 7 bases at V and 4 bases at J, leaving 13 bases unmatched. CDR3 length equals 15 residues. The DNA for the CDR3 is TGCGCCAGCGCCGGGACAGTTAATTTTGGAGAGACCCAGTACTTC. As protein: CASAGTVNFGETQYF. Together with reference TRBV5-1 and TRBJ2-5, the CDR3 gives the full variable domain: KAGVTQTPRYLIKTRGQQVTLSCSPISGHRSVSWYQQTPGQGLQFLFEYFSETQRNKGNFPGRFSGRQFSNSRSEMNVSTLELGDSALYLCASAGTVNFGETQYFGPGTRLLVL.

This clonotype occurred a few times. J is TRBJ2-7 and V is TRBV27; TRBD2 matches at 7 bases. CDR3 length: 13 amino acids. The V and J ends lost 3 bases and 5 bases, in that order; junction bases with no gene match: 4. Germline V gene data show CDR1 as MNHEY and CDR2 as SMNVEV (reference sequence). The CDR3 nucleotides read TGTGCCAGCAGTTTCGCAGGGAGGGACGAGCAGTACTTC. Its protein is CASSFAGRDEQYF.

V is TRBV29-1 and J is TRBJ1-1; 7 bases agree with TRBD1. Trimming cost V 8 bases and J 2 bases; bases outside gene matches: 5. From germline, CDR1 is SQVTM and CDR2 ANQGSEA. This CDR3 spans 12 amino acids. The CDR3 sequence: CSFRDSNTEAFF. Here the CDR3 DNA reads TGCAGCTTCCGGGACAGTAACACTGAAGCTTTCTTT.

This clonotype appeared many times. The CDR3 region is CSASRTGVFETQYF. DNA for the CDR3: TGCAGTGCTAGCCGGACAGGGGTATTTGAGACCCAGTACTTC. The chain recombines TRBV20-1 with TRBJ2-5, with 9 bases fitting TRBD1. The J segment lost 5 bases and the V segment lost 3 bases, leaving 7 bases of the junction unmatched. The germline CDR1 and CDR2 sequences are DFQATT and SNEGSKA (reference sequence). The CDR3 is made up of 14 amino acids.

The sample holds many counts of this clonotype. The chain carries TRBV5-1 and TRBJ2-5; 8 bases fit TRBD1. The CDR3 spans 14 residues. V was pared by 2 bases and J by 5 bases, with 5 bases of the junction left unmatched. Germline values: CDR1 SGHRS, CDR2 YFSETQ. In nucleotides, the CDR3 is TGCGCCAGCAGCTTCGGACAGGGAAGTGAGACCCAGTACTTC. It yields the protein CASSFGQGSETQYF. Full variable domain (missing parts from reference TRBV5-1 and TRBJ2-5): KAGVTQTPRYLIKTRGQQVTLSCSPISGHRSVSWYQQTPGQGLQFLFEYFSETQRNKGNFPGRFSGRQFSNSRSEMNVSTLELGDSALYLCASSFGQGSETQYFGPGTRLLVL.

Of note for this clonotype: A much larger clone is a single base away; this may be a read error. V and J are TRBV25-1 and TRBJ2-7, with no clear D. Trimming removed 4 bases at V and 2 bases at J, with 12 bases between. The CDR3 extends over 14 amino acids. Germline lookup yields CDR1 MGHDK and CDR2 SYGVNS. CDR3 region: CASSVVRVTYEQYF. CDR3 sequence (DNA): TGTGCCAGCAGTGTTGTCAGAGTCACCTACGAGCAGTACTTC.

Many counts were recorded for this clonotype. The chain employs TRBV4-1 and TRBJ2-7; 8 bases are shared with TRBD1. This CDR3 contains 14 residues. V dropped 2 bases and J dropped 2; count of bases not matched to a gene: 2. Germline-derived CDR1 and CDR2 are MGHRA and YSYEKL. CDR3: CASSQLQGAYEQYF. The CDR3 DNA reads as TGCGCCAGCAGCCAACTACAGGGGGCCTACGAGCAGTACTTC.

This clonotype was observed at least ten times. The J gene is TRBJ2-1, the V gene TRBV13; D perhaps matches TRBD2 (5 bases). The germline V gene has CDR1 PRHDT and CDR2 FYEKMQ (reference sequence). Trimming removed 8 bases from V and 7 bases from J, with 21 bases in between. The CDR3 length is 15 residues. The CDR3 reads CASVYADSSQNEQFF. The CDR3 region has the DNA TGTGCCAGCGTTTACGCGGACTCATCTCAGAATGAGCAGTTCTTC. Combining the CDR3 with reference TRBV13 and TRBJ2-1 gives the whole variable domain AAGVIQSPRHLIKEKRETATLKCYPIPRHDTVYWYQQGPGQDPQFLISFYEKMQSDKGSIPDRFSAQQFSDYHSELNMSSLELGDSALYFCASVYADSSQNEQFFGPGTRLTVL.

This clonotype has ten or more counts. The chain links TRBV28 to TRBJ2-3; D call uncertain. Germline-derived CDR1 and CDR2 are MDHEN and SYDVKM. V shed 4 bases and J shed 9 bases, with 11 bases lying between them. This CDR3 contains 12 residues. The CDR3 here is CASSSTSLTQYF. CDR3 coding DNA: TGTGCCAGCAGTTCCACCTCCCTAACGCAGTATTTT.

As concerns this clonotype: A much larger clonotype is one base distant, so this may be a read error. The chain combines TRBV14 with TRBJ1-2; tentatively, D is TRBD1 (5 bases). The CDR3 has 13 amino acids. CDR1 and CDR2 (germline): SGHDN, FVKESK. This chain's CDR3 is CASSQSRARGHTF. CDR3 bases: TGTGCCAGCAGCCAAAGCAGGGCGCGTGGCCACACCTTC.

This clonotype was counted many times. The gene calls are TRBV27 and TRBJ2-1; D could derive from TRBD1 or TRBD2 (6 bases each). CDR1 and CDR2 from the germline V gene are MNHEY and SMNVEV (reference sequence). The CDR3 covers 13 residues. V shed 6 bases and J shed 9 bases, with 15 bases lying between them. The CDR3 DNA is TGTGCCAGCAGGCCCACCGGGGGCGGTGAGCAGTTCTTC. This codes for CASRPTGGGEQFF.

The table lists this clonotype with a few counts. The chain employs TRBV28 and TRBJ2-3, with 8 positions matching TRBD2. In germline, CDR1 is MDHEN, CDR2 SYDVKM. The V segment lost 5 bases and the J segment 5 bases; nucleotides outside the gene matches: 3. The length of the CDR3 is 13 residues. The CDR3 loop reads CASSGGTRDTQYF. CDR3 DNA sequence: TGTGCCAGCAGTGGTGGGACTAGAGATACGCAGTATTTT.

This clonotype was detected many times. V gene TRBV6-1 combines with J gene TRBJ1-1; no reliable D call. CDR1 is MNHNS and CDR2 is SASEGT in the germline V gene. V lost 7 bases, J lost 3 bases, and 6 bases lay in between. The CDR3 length is 11 residues. The CDR3 here is CASTPDTEAFF. The CDR3 DNA is TGTGCCAGCACCCCAGACACTGAAGCTTTCTTT.

In this sample, this clonotype turned up many times. The chain recombines TRBV10-3 with TRBJ2-1; D is uncertain. Germline V gene data show CDR1 as ENHRY and CDR2 as SYGVKD. The V gene lost 0 bases and the J gene lost 4 bases, with 7 bases spanning the gap. There are 14 residues in the CDR3. CDR3 protein: CAISESGGYNEQFF. For the CDR3, the DNA is TGTGCCATCAGTGAGTCGGGCGGTTACAATGAGCAGTTCTTC.

This clonotype was observed at least ten times. This chain uses TRBV5-1 with TRBJ2-1, with 8 bases fitting TRBD2. V shed 1 base, J shed 7 bases, and the junction held 10 bases outside the gene matches. The CDR3 extends over 16 amino acids. Germline loops: CDR1 SGHRS, CDR2 YFSETQ. The CDR3 is CASSLPGASGLNEQFF. The CDR3 region has the DNA TGCGCCAGCAGCTTGCCGGGGGCTAGCGGGTTAAATGAGCAGTTCTTC.

This clonotype has at least ten counts. The chain recombines TRBV14 with TRBJ1-2; no clear D gene. Trimming cost V 0 bases and J 2 bases, with 10 bases left between them. Germline V lookup: CDR1 SGHDN, CDR2 FVKESK. The CDR3 length is 15 residues. This CDR3 is CASSQDLGVNYGYTF. DNA for the CDR3: TGTGCCAGCAGCCAAGATTTGGGAGTCAACTATGGCTACACCTTC. Full variable domain (rest looked up from reference TRBV14 and TRBJ1-2): EAGVTQFPSHSVIEKGQTVTLRCDPISGHDNLYWYRRVMGKEIKFLLHFVKESKQDESGMPNNRFLAERTGGTYSTLKVQPAELEDSGVYFCASSQDLGVNYGYTFGSGTRLTVV.

This clonotype was counted ten times or more. The chain employs TRBV7-2 and TRBJ2-3; D is ambiguous. The germline CDR1 and CDR2 sequences are SGHTA and FQGNSA. V was clipped by 7 bases and J by 5 bases, with 10 bases between them. The length of the CDR3 is 12 residues. The CDR3 region is CASTPEKDTQYF. DNA for the CDR3: TGTGCCAGCACACCAGAGAAAGATACGCAGTATTTT.

In this sample, this clonotype turned up many times. V usage is TRBV2 and J usage is TRBJ1-1; maybe TRBD1 (5 bases). Germline V gives CDR1 SNHLY, CDR2 FYNNEI. Trimming took off 5 bases at V and 1 base at J, with 11 bases between the two ends. The CDR3 is 14 amino acids. The CDR3 DNA follows: TGTGCCAGCAGTAGCAGGGAGGGGAACACTGAAGCTTTCTTT. Encoded protein: CASSSREGNTEAFF. The whole variable domain, remainder taken from reference TRBV2 and TRBJ1-1, is EPEVTQTPSHQVTQMGQEVILRCVPISNHLYFYWYRQILGQKVEFLVSFYNNEISEKSEIFDDQFSVERPDGSNFTLKIRSTKLEDSAMYFCASSSREGNTEAFFGQGTRLTVV.